The T cell receptor (beta chain) under discussion was sequenced for a study of blood T cells in healthy people across ages. Study-wide findings and caveats: Diversity of TCR beta correlated strongly with naive T cell percentage. Relative to aged donors, long-lived donors carried more naive CD4+ cells and displayed higher diversity. Expanded clonotype shifts may have been confounded, as the donors had an unknown CMV status.

Through a sample-barcoded 5' primer and a J-beta primer mix, a second PCR was run for about 6 to 12 cycles. Every cDNA was tagged by a template-switch adaptor with 12 random nucleotides. One entry per CDR3 protein results from TCRdb running MiXCR on the 5' RACE reads. The table includes more than 1.4 million distinct CDR3 sequences, about 43% detected once. To note about this clonotype: The antigen is undetermined.

The CDR3 has 15 amino acids. Germline V gene sequence: CDR1 SGHRS, CDR2 YFSETQ. Trimming cost V 3 bases and J 3 bases; bases outside gene matches: 8. V is TRBV5-1 and J is TRBJ2-7; 8 bases map to TRBD2. The sample was blood. The clonotype originates from a woman aged 18 to 35 in good health. The CDR3, as DNA: TGCGCCAGCAGCTGGGGTAGCGGGGCAGACTACGAGCAGTACTTC. Protein sequence: CASSWGSGADYEQYF.